The clone carrying this TCR beta chain was recorded a few times. The sample belongs to a study of blood T cell dynamics during melanoma immunotherapy. In the study overall: First-line therapy was either pembrolizumab or nivolumab with ipilimumab for metastatic melanoma.

Time point specified: week 3, after first cycle of checkpoint inhibitor. Disease control meant complete response, partial response or stable disease at 12 weeks. Prior systemic cancer therapy, immunosuppressant use and other active malignancies excluded patients. The assay received all extracted DNA from sorted CD8+ subsets. Method: immunoSEQ multiplex PCR; TCRdb's copy keeps in-frame clones and lacks some. The repertoire has 15,000 to 20,000 clones, over 90% of them found once; the top ten carry roughly 0.22%. The V gene's germline CDR1 is MGHRA and CDR2 YSYEKL. Trimming shortened V by 1 base and J by 6 bases, and 15 bases separated the two germline ends. The CDR3 runs to 16 residues.

Specimen: effector memory CD8+ T cells from blood, collected from a patient treated with checkpoint blockade. This rearrangement joins TRBV4-1 to TRBJ1-4; possibly TRBD1 for D (5 bases). The clonotype comes from a human donor with melanoma. The CDR3, as DNA: TGCGCCAGCAGCCAAGTGCAACAGGCCTACGATGAAAAACTGTTTTTT. Protein sequence: CASSQVQQAYDEKLFF.